The subject of this entry is one T cell receptor beta chain. Its antigen is not known. The genes and germline here are from mouse. Coverage ceases 1 residue before the CDR3 finishes, and the germline J gene fills in the end. TCRdb's table, derived via immunoSEQ multiplex PCR, lists solely in-frame clones and lacks some. The table shows about 50,000 clones, with 73% occurring only once. This specimen belongs to a study of tissue T cells after allogeneic stem cell transplantation. Study results and limitations: Which tissue TCRs were alloreactive or antigen-specific was not determined. Some clones might be persisting host cells. Limitations included a small, clinically heterogeneous cohort and limited sampling depth.

The CDR3 is 15 residues long. Germline CDR1 reads SGHSA; CDR2 reads FRNQAP. Trimming removed 5 bases from V and 3 bases from J; junction bases left unmatched: 6. This rearrangement joins TRBV16 to TRBJ1-4; 7 bases are a match to TRBD1. The source is a pool of C57BL/6 mice in good health. The sequencing sample was made of sorted cells pooled from one or two spleens. The CDR3 DNA, read in part, is TGTGCAAGCAGCCCGCGACAGGGCCCCAACGAAAGATTATTT. It yields the protein CASSPRQGPNERLF. The whole CDR3 is CASSPRQGPNERLFF.